The 27 T cell receptor beta chains presented below share a single source sample, sequenced in a study of glioma-infiltrating T cells after dendritic cell vaccination. Some clones are missing from TCRdb's copy, which holds only in-frame ones; the method was immunoSEQ multiplex PCR. This sample yields more than 100,000 clones, of which roughly 76% are seen a single time; less than 15% belongs to the top ten. Sequencing used blood, obtained before dendritic cell vaccination. All receptors come from a human donor with glioblastoma.

The chain employs TRBV5-1 and TRBJ2-5, with TRBD1 as a possible D gene (5 bases). Germline CDR1 reads SGHRS; CDR2 reads YFSETQ. The germline V and J ends were trimmed by 4 bases and 5 bases, with 12 bases remaining between them. This CDR3 region has 13 residues. The CDR3 bases are TGCGCCAGCAGCCCGGACATTAGGGAGACCCAGTACTTC. Amino acid sequence: CASSPDIRETQYF.

The V gene is TRBV11-2, the J gene TRBJ1-3; D remains ambiguous. Between the trimmed V and J ends, which lost 8 bases and 4 bases, there was a span of 6 bases. Germline V CDR1 and CDR2: SGHAT, FQNNGV. The CDR3 covers 11 residues. The CDR3 spells CASLEGNTIYF. The CDR3 DNA sequence: TGTGCCAGCCTTGAGGGAAACACCATATATTTT. Supplemented by reference TRBV11-2 and TRBJ1-3, the full variable domain reads EAGVAQSPRYKIIEKRQSVAFWCNPISGHATLYWYQQILGQGPKLLIQFQNNGVVDDSQLPKDRFSAERLKGVDSTLKIQPAKLEDSAVYLCASLEGNTIYFGEGSWLTVV.

In DNA form, the CDR3 reads TGTGCCAGCAGTTCCCTAACGGGACAGGGTGTCGGGGAGCTGTTTTTT. It is translated as CASSSLTGQGVGELFF. The rearrangement uses TRBV27 and TRBJ2-2, with 9 bases aligning to TRBD1. J lost 7 bases, V lost 4 bases, and 10 bases had no gene match. The germline gives CDR1 MNHEY, CDR2 SMNVEV (reference sequence). The CDR3 totals 16 residues.

CDR3: CASGLGTDPQGNSPLHF. As DNA, the CDR3 is TGTGCTAGTGGCTTAGGGACAGACCCTCAGGGTAATTCACCCCTCCACTTT. The genes are TRBV12-5 and TRBJ1-6, with TRBD1 matching over 7 bases. The CDR3 is made up of 17 amino acids. Germline CDR1 reads LGHNT; CDR2 reads FRNRAP. V was clipped by 6 bases and J by 6 bases; unmatched bases: 14.

V is TRBV27 and J is TRBJ1-5; D ambiguous. The CDR3 runs to 13 residues. V was clipped by 0 bases and J by 6 bases, with 6 bases between them. Per the germline V gene, CDR1 is MNHEY and CDR2 is SMNVEV (reference sequence). The CDR3 DNA reads as TGTGCCAGCAGTTTATCGGCAAGTCAGCCCCAGCATTTT. This translates into CASSLSASQPQHF.

The rearrangement links TRBV2 to TRBJ2-1; 7 nucleotides align to TRBD1. Germline loops: CDR1 SNHLY, CDR2 FYNNEI. The CDR3 sequence is 14 residues long. J gave up 4 bases and V 7 bases, and 7 bases lay outside the gene matches. Here the CDR3 DNA reads TGTGCCAGCACCGACCGGGACAGTTACAATGAGCAGTTCTTC. Translating it yields CASTDRDSYNEQFF. Looking up the rest from reference TRBV2 and TRBJ2-1 gives the full variable domain: EPEVTQTPSHQVTQMGQEVILRCVPISNHLYFYWYRQILGQKVEFLVSFYNNEISEKSEIFDDQFSVERPDGSNFTLKIRSTKLEDSAMYFCASTDRDSYNEQFFGPGTRLTVL.

This clone has only one observation. The V call is TRBV13, the J call TRBJ2-3; D remains ambiguous. This CDR3 is built from 12 residues. Germline assignment: CDR1 PRHDT and CDR2 FYEKMQ (reference sequence). Trimming took off 5 bases at V and 3 bases at J, with 6 bases between the two ends. DNA for the CDR3: TGTGCCAGCAGCCTGTTTACAGATACGCAGTATTTT. This gives the protein CASSLFTDTQYF.

The V gene is TRBV2, the J gene TRBJ2-3; D is possibly TRBD2 (6 bases). V was shortened by 7 bases and J by 0 bases, with 11 bases between the two germline ends. The CDR3 loop spans 14 amino acids. Germline V gene lookup returns CDR1 SNHLY and CDR2 FYNNEI. The CDR3 DNA reads TGTGCCAGCAAGAGCCTAGCGAGCACAGATACGCAGTATTTT. The encoded protein is CASKSLASTDTQYF. The full variable domain, its missing parts supplied by reference TRBV2 and TRBJ2-3, is EPEVTQTPSHQVTQMGQEVILRCVPISNHLYFYWYRQILGQKVEFLVSFYNNEISEKSEIFDDQFSVERPDGSNFTLKIRSTKLEDSAMYFCASKSLASTDTQYFGPGTRLTVL.

V and J are TRBV7-6 and TRBJ2-7; the match to TRBD2 covers 8 bases. The V gene's germline CDR1 is SGHVS and CDR2 FNYEAQ. The V gene end was trimmed by 4 bases and the J gene end by 5 bases; junction bases not matched to a gene: 16. The CDR3 covers 17 residues. This chain's CDR3 is CASSSPLSGGASDEQYF. CDR3 DNA sequence: TGTGCCAGCAGCTCGCCCCTGTCCGGGGGGGCGTCGGACGAGCAGTACTTC.

The table lists this clone with a count of one. V usage is TRBV11-2 and J usage is TRBJ1-5; D gene uncertain. V shed 1 base and J shed 3 bases, with 10 bases lying between them. Germline V gene sequence: CDR1 SGHAT, CDR2 FQNNGV. The CDR3 has 15 amino acids. This CDR3 reads CASSLGYGNNQPQHF. DNA for the CDR3: TGTGCCAGCAGCTTAGGATATGGCAACAATCAGCCCCAGCATTTT.

This rearrangement joins TRBV14 to TRBJ2-1, with no clear D. From germline, CDR1 is SGHDN and CDR2 FVKESK. V lost 6 bases and J 0 bases, leaving 9 bases between the germline ends. The length of the CDR3 is 14 residues. The CDR3: CASSRPFSYNEQFF. CDR3 DNA sequence: TGTGCCAGCAGTCGTCCCTTCTCCTACAATGAGCAGTTCTTC.

This clone is a singleton in its sample. The chain recombines TRBV7-2 with TRBJ2-5; the D gene is possibly TRBD2 (5 bases). The CDR3 runs 14 residues. With 5 bases removed from V and 5 bases from J, the gap between germline ends came to 15 bases. The germline gives CDR1 SGHTA, CDR2 FQGNSA. Here the CDR3 DNA reads TGTGCCAGCAGCAGAGACTACTCGGGGGAGACCCAGTACTTC. Amino acids: CASSRDYSGETQYF.

This rearrangement joins TRBV7-2 to TRBJ1-4, with D perhaps TRBD1 (6 bases). The CDR3 contains 15 residues. Germline assignment: CDR1 SGHTA and CDR2 FQGNSA. The ends were cut back, 5 bases at V and 2 bases at J, with 12 bases in the middle. The CDR3 loop reads CASSPGDTTNEKLFF. The CDR3 nucleotides are TGTGCCAGCAGCCCTGGGGACACTACTAATGAAAAACTGTTTTTT.

V and J are TRBV13 and TRBJ1-1; D is possibly TRBD1 (6 bases). Germline V CDR1 and CDR2: PRHDT, FYEKMQ (reference sequence). Trimming removed 5 bases at V and 3 bases at J, with 16 bases between. The CDR3 length is 15 residues. The CDR3 protein is CASSTQGQGDTEAFF. In nucleotides, the CDR3 is TGTGCCAGCAGCACTCAGGGACAAGGAGACACTGAAGCTTTCTTT.

This chain uses TRBV19 with TRBJ1-2; TRBD1 matches at 8 bases. The germline gives CDR1 LNHDA, CDR2 SQIVND (reference sequence). J was trimmed by 5 bases and V by 3 bases; bases with no gene match: 11. CDR3 size: 16 residues. CDR3 nucleotide sequence: TGTGCCAGTAGTATTCCGTTGGGGCAGGGGGCATATGGCTACACCTTC. Amino acid sequence: CASSIPLGQGAYGYTF.

The CDR3 DNA follows: TGTGCCAGCAGTGAGTTCGACAGGGTCCCCACAGATACGCAGTATTTT. It translates to CASSEFDRVPTDTQYF. The chain has TRBV25-1 and TRBJ2-3; 7 bases are a match to TRBD1. From germline, CDR1 is MGHDK and CDR2 SYGVNS. The length of the CDR3 is 16 residues. Germline trimming cut 3 bases from V and 2 bases from J; bases unmatched to any gene: 8.

This clone was found a few times. J is TRBJ1-3 and V is TRBV21-1; TRBD1 reflects the table's D call only, with no check against the DNA. TRBV21-1 is tagged as a pseudogene. This CDR3 region has 12 residues. The CDR3 DNA reads TGTGCCGGGGCCACCTCTGGAAACACCATATATTTT. Translation gives CAGATSGNTIYF.

There are a few counts of this clone. The chain couples TRBV10-3 to TRBJ1-5, with TRBD1 matching 12 bases. Germline-derived CDR1 and CDR2 are ENHRY and SYGVKD. The CDR3 contains 17 residues. V trimming: 2 bases; J trimming: 5 bases; junction bases outside the gene matches: 7. This chain's CDR3 is CAISEPGGTGGDQPQHF. The CDR3 DNA follows: TGTGCCATCAGTGAGCCAGGTGGGACAGGGGGCGATCAGCCCCAGCATTTT.

In this sample, this clone turned up once. V gene TRBV4-3 combines with J gene TRBJ2-3; 7 nucleotides match TRBD2. From germline, CDR1 is LGHNA and CDR2 YSLEER. The length of the CDR3 is 14 residues. V lost 1 base to trimming and J lost 4 bases; unmatched junction nucleotides: 2. The CDR3, as DNA: TGCGCCAGCAGCCAAGGACTAGCCTCAGATACGCAGTATTTT. Translated, it gives CASSQGLASDTQYF.

The chain carries TRBV5-1 and TRBJ1-1, with 9 bases that match TRBD1. There are 17 residues in the CDR3. With 4 bases clipped from V and 2 bases from J, the junction kept 12 bases outside the gene matches. The germline V gene encodes CDR1 SGHRS and CDR2 YFSETQ. Written as DNA, the CDR3 is TGCGCCAGCAGCGCTAATCCCGGGACAGGGATTAACACTGAAGCTTTCTTT. Its protein product is CASSANPGTGINTEAFF.

This rearrangement joins TRBV4-3 to TRBJ2-4; TRBD2 matches at 8 bases. V was pared by 4 bases and J by 0 bases, with 14 bases of the junction left unmatched. This CDR3 has 19 residues. Germline CDR1 is LGHNA and CDR2 is YSLEER. The CDR3 DNA is TGCGCCAGCAGCCTTACTGGTCGGGGGGGCCCTCTAGCCAAAAACATTCAGTACTTC. This translates into CASSLTGRGGPLAKNIQYF.

The chain is built from TRBV11-3 and TRBJ2-7; maybe TRBD1 (6 bases). Germline CDR1 and CDR2: SGHNT and YENEEA. The CDR3 spans 13 residues. V shed 3 bases and J shed 3 bases, with 9 bases lying between them. The CDR3 bases are TGTGCCAGCAGCTTGACGGACAGCTACGAGCAGTACTTC. It specifies CASSLTDSYEQYF.

This clone appeared once. The chain employs TRBV7-2 and TRBJ1-1; D gene uncertain. Trimming pared 5 bases from V and 5 bases from J, leaving 12 bases between. CDR3 size: 13 residues. Germline CDR1 is SGHTA and CDR2 is FQGNSA. The CDR3 DNA follows: TGTGCCAGCAGCCCCATGTCGGTTACTGAAGCTTTCTTT. Residues: CASSPMSVTEAFF.

This chain links TRBV6-4 with TRBJ1-2; D is uncertain. The CDR3 has 16 amino acids. CDR1 is MRHNA and CDR2 is SNTAGT in the germline V gene. V lost 6 bases to trimming and J lost 2 bases, with 19 bases between them. The CDR3 DNA reads as TGTGCCAGCAGCGAGAGGTTTGAGGGCGAGAACTATGGCTACACCTTC. Amino acid sequence: CASSERFEGENYGYTF.

The rearrangement links TRBV11-3 to TRBJ1-1; D might be TRBD1 (5 bases). Trimming pared 4 bases from V and 1 base from J, leaving 13 bases between. This CDR3 has 15 amino acids. Per germline, CDR1 SGHNT and CDR2 YENEEA. CDR3: CASSSDSRGNTEAFF. The CDR3, as DNA: TGTGCCAGCAGCTCCGACAGCCGCGGGAACACTGAAGCTTTCTTT.

This chain links TRBV10-2 with TRBJ1-1; 7 bases match TRBD1. In germline, CDR1 is WSHSY, CDR2 SAAADI. The CDR3 has 15 amino acids. V trimming: 0 bases; J trimming: 0 bases; junction bases outside the gene matches: 1. The CDR3 region has the DNA TGCGCCAGCAGTGAGTCCGGGACAGTGAACACTGAAGCTTTCTTT. Translation gives CASSESGTVNTEAFF.

The CDR3 region has the DNA TGTGCCAGTAGTATAGAGATGGCACAGGGCGCCTATGGCTACACCTTC. The encoded protein is CASSIEMAQGAYGYTF. V gene TRBV19 combines with J gene TRBJ1-2; TRBD1 is a possible D gene (6 bases). Looked up from germline, CDR1 is LNHDA and CDR2 is SQIVND (reference sequence). Trimming stripped 0 bases from V and 4 bases from J, with 15 bases between. This CDR3 is 16 amino acids long.